The present TCR beta chain was sequenced within a study of CD8+CD57+ T cells in acquired aplastic anemia. For the study at large: Sorted CD4+ and CD8+ cells yielded about 2.9 ug of DNA on average. Where healthy donors were concerned, CD4+ cells averaged about 11 million reads.

Germline values: CDR1 LNHDA, CDR2 SQIVND (reference sequence). Between the trimmed V and J ends, which lost 6 bases and 7 bases, there was a span of 3 bases. The CDR3 spans 10 residues. Study results and limitations: CD8+ Simpson's diversity in patients was not significantly different from that in controls.

The template for TCR beta VDJ and CDR3 sequence profiling was genomic DNA. TCRdb itself ran the reads through MiXCR, one entry per CDR3 protein. The sample lists fewer than 250,000 distinct CDR3 sequences, approximately 50% occurring once. This clonotype was seen a few times. Its specificity is not known. The origin of this receptor is a human donor in good health, serving as a control. Sample: sorted CD4+, CD8+, or CD8+CD57+ T cells (not recorded which) from PBMCs. The V gene is TRBV19, the J gene TRBJ2-2; D not resolved. CDR3 amino acids: CASRGGELFF. CDR3 sequence (DNA): TGTGCCAGTAGGGGCGGGGAGCTGTTTTTT.